This T cell receptor beta chain was recorded in a study of technical replicates of blood from a few donors. The data were produced by immunoSEQ multiplex PCR, yet TCRdb's version contains in-frame clones alone and is incomplete. The sample lists tens of thousands of clones, more than 85% occurring once. Trimming removed 1 base from V and 0 bases from J, with 13 bases in between. In germline, CDR1 is LGHNA, CDR2 YNFKEQ. The CDR3 consists of 16 residues. Sequencing input: T cells isolated from PBMCs. The V and J genes are TRBV4-2 and TRBJ2-7, with D tentatively TRBD2 (5 bases). This receptor was identified in a human donor in good health. Some clones in this sample may be carry-over from other donors' samples. The CDR3 loop is CASSQAQAASSYEQYF. Written as DNA, the CDR3 is TGTGCCAGCAGCCAAGCCCAAGCGGCCAGCTCCTACGAGCAGTACTTC.